This TCR beta chain was captured in a study of shared clonotypes between healthy human individuals. Here immunoSEQ multiplex PCR was the method, and the copy in TCRdb shows in-frame clones only, minus some. The table lists hundreds of thousands of clones, 70% to 80% of them singletons. In germline, CDR1 is SEHNR, CDR2 FQNEAQ (reference sequence). The CDR3 is 17 residues long. The V end was cut by 2 bases, the J end by 0 bases, with 14 bases between. The TCR originated in a woman in her thirties or forties in good health. Some clones in this sample may be carry-over from other donors' samples. Input material: PBMCs. The chain couples TRBV7-9 to TRBJ2-1; D not certain. The CDR3 loop is CASSLIGAARSYNEQFF. The CDR3 DNA reads TGTGCCAGCAGCTTAATTGGAGCAGCCCGCTCCTACAATGAGCAGTTCTTC.